The present T cell receptor beta chain was sequenced within a study of low-dose radiotherapy and immunotherapy resistance in tumors. Study details: Fractions of 0.5 Gy went to Cohort 1 every 2 weeks, totaling 6.5 Gy. Intravenous ipilimumab 1 mg/kg every six weeks was given with nivolumab 240 mg every two weeks.

Germline-derived CDR1 and CDR2 are SGHAT and FQNNGV. The CDR3 consists of 14 residues. V dropped 5 bases and J dropped 4 bases, with 11 bases sitting between them. This clonotype was recorded at least ten times. Alpha- and beta-chain coverage of first-strand cDNA came from TRAV- and TRBV-specific primers. TCR amplification ran approximately 22 PCR cycles using constant-region and V-primer adapter primers. In vitro transcription served to amplify the mRNA that had been isolated. TCRdb processed the reads anew with MiXCR; each CDR3 protein has one entry. The table lists under 90,000 distinct CDR3 sequences, 18% of them singletons. Time point denoted: before trial treatment. Advanced solid tumors lacking tumor-infiltrating lymphocytes were present in eligible patients.

Material: PBMCs, obtained before treatment. The sequence derives from a male donor with prostate cancer. The chain has TRBV11-2 and TRBJ1-4; D is perhaps TRBD1 (5 bases). CDR3: CASSVRDGNEKLFF. Here the CDR3 DNA reads TGTGCCAGCAGCGTCCGGGACGGTAATGAAAAACTGTTTTTT.